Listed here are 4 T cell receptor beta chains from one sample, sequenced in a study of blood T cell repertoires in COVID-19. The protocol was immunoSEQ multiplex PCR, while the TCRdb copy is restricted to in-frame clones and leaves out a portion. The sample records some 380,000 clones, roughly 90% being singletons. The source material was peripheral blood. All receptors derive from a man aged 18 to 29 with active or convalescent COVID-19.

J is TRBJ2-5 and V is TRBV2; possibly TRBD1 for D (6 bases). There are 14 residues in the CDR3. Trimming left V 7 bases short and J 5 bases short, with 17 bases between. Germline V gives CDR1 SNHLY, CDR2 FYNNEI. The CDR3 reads CASIIQGPRETQYF. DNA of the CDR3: TGTGCCAGCATCATACAGGGCCCGAGGGAGACCCAGTACTTC.

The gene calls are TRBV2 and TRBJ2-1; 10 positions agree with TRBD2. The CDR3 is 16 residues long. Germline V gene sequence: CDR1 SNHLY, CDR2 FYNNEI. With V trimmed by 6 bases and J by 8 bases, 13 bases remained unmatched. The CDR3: CASRPLRAGGFDEQFF. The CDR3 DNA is TGTGCCAGCAGACCCCTTCGAGCGGGAGGGTTCGATGAGCAGTTCTTC.

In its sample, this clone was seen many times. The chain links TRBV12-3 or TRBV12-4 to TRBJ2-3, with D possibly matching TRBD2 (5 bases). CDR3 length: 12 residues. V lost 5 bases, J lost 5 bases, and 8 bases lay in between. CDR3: CASSSRGDTQYF. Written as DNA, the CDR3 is TGTGCCAGCAGTAGCCGGGGAGATACGCAGTATTTT.

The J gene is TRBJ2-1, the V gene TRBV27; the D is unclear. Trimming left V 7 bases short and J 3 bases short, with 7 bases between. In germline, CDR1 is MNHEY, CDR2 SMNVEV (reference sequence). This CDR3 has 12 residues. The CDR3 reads CASTRDYNEQFF. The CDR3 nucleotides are TGTGCCAGCACTCGCGACTACAATGAGCAGTTCTTC.